Listed below are T cell receptor beta chains from one sample, sequenced in a study of cytomegalovirus exposure and HLA in healthy donors. TCRdb's copy holds only in-frame clones and misses some; the assay was immunoSEQ multiplex PCR. The table lists some 190,000 clones, 76% of them singletons, with less than 2.5% in the top ten. The sequenced material came from PBMCs. The receptors originated from a woman aged 25-40 years in good health and CMV-seropositive. Each CDR3 is given with its conserved first and last residue. Each record gives: J gene, V gene, clone size, CDR3 length, D gene, CDR3 protein, CDR3 DNA. The D gene is left open where the match is weak. Clone size appears in some rows only: once, few, many, or a class for an expanded clone.

J: TRBJ2-3
V: TRBV7-8
size: .
length: 16
D: TRBD1
CDR3: CASSPGQGPPKDTQYF
DNA: TGTGCCAGCAGCCCAGGACAGGGGCCCCCCAAGGATACGCAGTATTTT

J: TRBJ2-3
V: TRBV5-4
size: .
length: 16
D: TRBD1
CDR3: CASSSKRDSPTDTQYF
DNA: TGTGCCAGCAGCTCAAAAAGGGACAGTCCCACAGATACGCAGTATTTT

J: TRBJ2-5
V: TRBV5-1
size: once
length: 15
D: TRBD1
CDR3: CASSTTGDGQETQYF
DNA: TGCGCCAGCAGCACTACAGGGGATGGTCAAGAGACCCAGTACTTC

J: TRBJ1-4
V: TRBV5-5
size: .
length: 13
D: .
CDR3: CASSLVGGEKLFF
DNA: TGTGCCAGCAGCTTGGTGGGAGGAGAAAAACTGTTTTTT

J: TRBJ2-7
V: TRBV28
size: .
length: 14
D: .
CDR3: CASSLFGVTYEQYF
DNA: TGTGCCAGCAGTTTATTCGGGGTGACCTACGAGCAGTACTTC

J: TRBJ2-3
V: TRBV9
size: few
length: 15
D: .
CDR3: CASSVAGGGTDTQYF
DNA: TGTGCCAGCAGCGTAGCTGGCGGGGGCACAGATACGCAGTATTTT

J: TRBJ1-4
V: TRBV30
size: few
length: 14
D: .
CDR3: CAWSHGGPDEKLFF
DNA: TGTGCCTGGAGTCATGGGGGCCCGGATGAAAAACTGTTTTTT

J: TRBJ2-1
V: TRBV5-1
size: once
length: 17
D: TRBD2
CDR3: CASSVTSGGAFLYEQFF
DNA: TGCGCCAGCAGCGTTACTAGCGGGGGGGCGTTTTTGTATGAGCAGTTCTTC

J: TRBJ2-4
V: TRBV7-9
size: .
length: 17
D: TRBD1
CDR3: CASSPLGQGERSNIQYF
DNA: TGTGCCAGCAGCCCCCTAGGCCAGGGGGAAAGATCAAACATTCAGTACTTC

J: TRBJ2-3
V: TRBV18
size: .
length: 15
D: .
CDR3: CASSPAQSSTDTQYF
DNA: TGTGCCAGCTCACCCGCACAGAGTAGCACAGATACGCAGTATTTT

J: TRBJ2-5
V: TRBV6-5
size: once
length: 13
D: TRBD2
CDR3: CASKREGAETQYF
DNA: TGTGCCAGCAAAAGGGAGGGCGCGGAGACCCAGTACTTC

J: TRBJ1-4
V: TRBV28
size: .
length: 14
D: TRBD1
CDR3: CASSPGQGREKLFF
DNA: TGTGCCAGCAGTCCGGGACAGGGTCGGGAAAAACTGTTTTTT